This TCR beta chain was identified in a study of blood T cell repertoires in COVID-19. Study-wide background: Some COVID-19 samples were acute and others convalescent; all came from the United States, Italy and Spain. T cells, B-cell-depleted T cells, or PBMCs supplied cDNA or gDNA.

V lost 6 bases and J lost 5; bases outside the gene matches: 7. CDR3 length: 15 amino acids. CDR1 and CDR2 (germline): SNHLY, FYNNEI. Authors' data handling: Reference gene primer amplification in the assay estimated nucleated cell counts. Profiling relied on immunoSEQ multiplex PCR, and the TCRdb table lists in-frame clones only, not all of them. That table gives V, J and clone size, and the DNA gave D and trimming. The repertoire holds 150,000 or so clones, with around 87% as singletons. Sequencing used peripheral blood. The chain carries TRBV2 and TRBJ2-3; 11 bases map to TRBD1. This receptor was taken from a man older than 75 with acute or convalescent COVID-19. The CDR3 coding sequence is TGTGCCAGCAGCTCCGGGACAGGGGGAGGAGATACGCAGTATTTT. This codes for CASSSGTGGGDTQYF.